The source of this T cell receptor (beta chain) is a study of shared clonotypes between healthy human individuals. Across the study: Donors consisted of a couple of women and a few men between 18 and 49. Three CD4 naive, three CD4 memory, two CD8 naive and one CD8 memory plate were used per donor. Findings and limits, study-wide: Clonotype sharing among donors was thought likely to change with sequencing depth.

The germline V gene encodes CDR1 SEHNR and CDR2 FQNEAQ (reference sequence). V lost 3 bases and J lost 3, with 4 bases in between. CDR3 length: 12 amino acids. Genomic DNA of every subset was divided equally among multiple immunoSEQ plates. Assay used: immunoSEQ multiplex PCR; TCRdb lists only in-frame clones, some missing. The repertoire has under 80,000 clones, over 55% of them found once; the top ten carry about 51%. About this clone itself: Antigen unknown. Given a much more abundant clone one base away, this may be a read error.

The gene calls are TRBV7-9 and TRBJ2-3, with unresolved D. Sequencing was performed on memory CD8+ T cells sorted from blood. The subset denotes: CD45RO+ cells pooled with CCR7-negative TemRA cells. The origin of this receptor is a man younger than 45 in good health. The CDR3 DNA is TGTGCCAGCAGCTTGGATACAGATACGCAGTATTTT. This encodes CASSLDTDTQYF.